These 20 T cell receptor beta chains were all obtained from the same sample, sequenced in a study of blood T cell repertoires in COVID-19. TCRdb's copy holds only in-frame clones and misses some; the assay was immunoSEQ multiplex PCR. Of approximately 150,000 clones listed, about nine tenths are singletons. Sequencing used peripheral blood. The receptor set was obtained from a human donor with COVID-19, enrolled during active disease. The donor label of this sample is uncertain.

This clone was detected only once. The V call is TRBV11-2, the J call TRBJ2-2; 9 bases are a match to TRBD1. V dropped 5 bases and J dropped 6; count of bases not matched to a gene: 7. CDR1 and CDR2 from the germline V gene are SGHAT and FQNNGV. CDR3 length: 15 residues. The CDR3 protein is CASSQGTGRAGELFF. CDR3 bases: TGTGCCAGCAGCCAGGGGACAGGGAGGGCCGGGGAGCTGTTTTTT.

The chain has TRBV3-1 (or the pseudogene TRBV3-2) and TRBJ2-2; 11 bases line up with TRBD2. The germline gives CDR1 LGHDT, CDR2 YNNKEL (reference sequence). V shed 4 bases, J shed 4 bases, and the junction held 8 bases outside the gene matches. The CDR3 consists of 17 residues. The CDR3: CASSRLTSGRGTGELFF. In nucleotides, the CDR3 is TGTGCCAGCAGCCGCCTCACTAGCGGGAGAGGCACCGGGGAGCTGTTTTTT.

Here the CDR3 DNA reads TGTGCCAGCAATAACAGGATGAACACTGAAGCTTTCTTT. It translates to CASNNRMNTEAFF. The chain uses TRBV6-5 and TRBJ1-1, with D possibly TRBD1 on 5 matching bases. Per the germline V gene, CDR1 is MNHEY and CDR2 is SVGAGI. There are 13 residues in the CDR3. Trimming took 7 bases from V and 0 from J, leaving 9 bases between them.

The chain couples TRBV12-3 or TRBV12-4 to TRBJ2-1; D is possibly TRBD1 (5 bases). V lost 2 bases and J 6 bases, leaving 8 bases between the germline ends. The CDR3 length is 13 residues. For the CDR3, the DNA is TGTGCCAGCAGTTTACTAAGGGGCAATGAGCAGTTCTTC. It specifies CASSLLRGNEQFF.

The rearrangement joins TRBV18 to TRBJ2-2; D is perhaps TRBD1 (6 bases). This CDR3 contains 15 residues. V shed 8 bases and J shed 3 bases, with 16 bases lying between them. Germline loops: CDR1 KGHSH, CDR2 LQKENI. CDR3 in DNA: TGTGCCAGCACCCCACCAACAGGGCACACCGGGGAGCTGTTTTTT. Protein product: CASTPPTGHTGELFF.

About this clone: One end of the junction does not line up with germline, which may come from a read error. The chain uses TRBV5-5 and TRBJ2-1; 7 nucleotides match TRBD2. Per germline, CDR1 SGHKS and CDR2 YYEKEE (reference sequence). The CDR3 spans 14 residues. As DNA, the CDR3 is TGTGCCAGCAGCTTCACCGGGACTAACCTCCCATGGATCTTC. Translated: CASSFTGTNLPWIF.

This clone showed up just a few times. The chain couples TRBV3-1 (or the pseudogene TRBV3-2) to TRBJ1-1; 12 bases are shared with TRBD1. Germline V lookup: CDR1 LGHDT, CDR2 YNNKEL (reference sequence). The CDR3 length is 18 residues. V trimming: 1 base; J trimming: 1 base; junction bases outside the gene matches: 7. The DNA of the CDR3 is TGTGCCAGCAGCCAAGCCGGGACAGGGGGCCTTACGAACACTGAAGCTTTCTTT. This translates into CASSQAGTGGLTNTEAFF.

The genes are TRBV2 and TRBJ2-1; possibly TRBD2 for D (5 bases). Between the trimmed V and J ends, which lost 5 bases and 4 bases, there was a span of 12 bases. Per the germline V gene, CDR1 is SNHLY and CDR2 is FYNNEI. This CDR3 is built from 14 residues. This chain's CDR3 is CASSRKLEYNEQFF. The CDR3 nucleotides are TGTGCCAGCAGTCGGAAACTAGAGTACAATGAGCAGTTCTTC.

There are a few counts of this clone. The gene calls are TRBV5-6 and TRBJ1-1; TRBD1 agrees at 11 bases. V lost 2 bases and J lost 2; bases outside the gene matches: 2. This CDR3 is built from 15 residues. Germline V gene data show CDR1 as SGHDT and CDR2 as YYEEEE. CDR3 in DNA: TGTGCCAGCAGCTTCGGGACAGGGGGAAACACTGAAGCTTTCTTT. Translated: CASSFGTGGNTEAFF.

The chain is built from TRBV9 and TRBJ2-2; TRBD1 agrees at 8 bases. The germline CDR1 and CDR2 sequences are SGDLS and YYNGEE. The CDR3 covers 14 residues. The J segment lost 8 bases and the V segment lost 3 bases, leaving 6 bases of the junction unmatched. The CDR3 reads CASSARQGTGELFF. In DNA, the CDR3 is TGTGCCAGCAGCGCAAGACAGGGGACTGGGGAGCTGTTTTTT.

The V call is TRBV18, the J call TRBJ1-1; D is possibly TRBD1 (5 bases). The length of the CDR3 is 15 residues. The germline CDR1 and CDR2 sequences are KGHSH and LQKENI. V was clipped by 8 bases and J by 3 bases, with 19 bases between them. The CDR3 DNA reads TGTGCCAGCCTTCGGAGCGGGGGGGAAGACACTGAAGCTTTCTTT. Translation: CASLRSGGEDTEAFF.

This sequence joins TRBV12-3 or TRBV12-4 and TRBJ2-3; 7 bases align to TRBD2. Trimming cost V 5 bases and J 4 bases; bases outside gene matches: 3. The CDR3 contains 13 residues. In DNA, the CDR3 is TGTGCCAGCAGTCTTGCGGGGGCAGATACGCAGTATTTT. This gives the protein CASSLAGADTQYF.

The chain links TRBV5-1 to TRBJ1-6; D is ambiguous. CDR3 length equals 15 residues. Germline values: CDR1 SGHRS, CDR2 YFSETQ. Deletions cut 0 bases from V and 0 bases from J, with 4 bases between. The CDR3 loop is CASSLVSSYNSPLHF. CDR3 bases: TGCGCCAGCAGCTTGGTCAGCTCCTATAATTCACCCCTCCACTTT.

The chain couples TRBV24-1 to TRBJ2-1, with D perhaps TRBD2 (6 bases). Trimming cost V 5 bases and J 4 bases, with 11 bases left between them. The CDR3 loop spans 14 amino acids. The V gene's germline CDR1 is KGHDR and CDR2 SFDVKD. Here the CDR3 reads CATSVSGVYNEQFF. The CDR3 nucleotides read TGTGCCACCAGTGTATCGGGGGTTTACAATGAGCAGTTCTTC.

The chain couples TRBV5-1 to TRBJ1-2; the D is unclear. Germline V gene data show CDR1 as SGHRS and CDR2 as YFSETQ. The CDR3 is 13 residues long. V gave up 1 base and J gave up 8 bases, with 12 bases separating them. The CDR3: CASSLTVTGGYTF. For the CDR3, the DNA is TGCGCCAGCAGCTTGACAGTAACGGGGGGCTACACCTTC.

The chain combines TRBV6-1 with TRBJ2-7; D remains ambiguous. From germline, CDR1 is MNHNS and CDR2 SASEGT. CDR3 length: 14 residues. Trimming cost V 0 bases and J 1 base, with 7 bases left between them. In DNA form, the CDR3 reads TGTGCCAGCAGTGAAGCGGTGCAGTCCTACGAGCAGTACTTC. Its protein is CASSEAVQSYEQYF.

Concerning this clone: Other DNA sequences from this sample encode an identical CDR3 as well. The rearrangement links TRBV5-1 to TRBJ1-4, with no clear D. The CDR3 is 14 amino acids. In germline, CDR1 is SGHRS, CDR2 YFSETQ. Trimming stripped 2 bases from V and 0 bases from J, with 5 bases between. CDR3 loop: CASSLAATNEKLFF. CDR3 nucleotide sequence: TGCGCCAGCAGCTTAGCCGCAACTAATGAAAAACTGTTTTTT.

The V gene is TRBV5-1, the J gene TRBJ1-1; possible D gene TRBD1, 5 bases. There are 14 residues in the CDR3. Germline-derived CDR1 and CDR2 are SGHRS and YFSETQ. V gave up 5 bases and J gave up 3 bases, with 14 bases separating them. Written as DNA, the CDR3 is TGCGCCAGCAGTGTAGGGGCGAAGGACACTGAAGCTTTCTTT. Protein sequence: CASSVGAKDTEAFF. Looking up the rest from reference TRBV5-1 and TRBJ1-1 gives the full variable domain: KAGVTQTPRYLIKTRGQQVTLSCSPISGHRSVSWYQQTPGQGLQFLFEYFSETQRNKGNFPGRFSGRQFSNSRSEMNVSTLELGDSALYLCASSVGAKDTEAFFGQGTRLTVV.

This chain connects TRBV2 to TRBJ1-1, with 8 bases lining up with TRBD1. Germline CDR1 is SNHLY and CDR2 is FYNNEI. The J segment lost 3 bases and the V segment lost 7 bases, leaving 7 bases of the junction unmatched. The length of the CDR3 is 14 residues. CDR3 sequence reads: CASTGQGAHTEAFF. DNA of the CDR3: TGTGCCAGCACGGGGCAGGGGGCGCACACTGAAGCTTTCTTT.

The chain is built from TRBV27 and TRBJ2-7; D is perhaps TRBD1 (5 bases). Germline lookup yields CDR1 MNHEY and CDR2 SMNVEV (reference sequence). The CDR3 covers 13 residues. V lost 5 bases and J lost 5, with 13 bases in between. The CDR3 spells CASSPTVLHEQYF. The CDR3 coding sequence is TGTGCCAGCAGTCCGACAGTCCTTCACGAGCAGTACTTC.